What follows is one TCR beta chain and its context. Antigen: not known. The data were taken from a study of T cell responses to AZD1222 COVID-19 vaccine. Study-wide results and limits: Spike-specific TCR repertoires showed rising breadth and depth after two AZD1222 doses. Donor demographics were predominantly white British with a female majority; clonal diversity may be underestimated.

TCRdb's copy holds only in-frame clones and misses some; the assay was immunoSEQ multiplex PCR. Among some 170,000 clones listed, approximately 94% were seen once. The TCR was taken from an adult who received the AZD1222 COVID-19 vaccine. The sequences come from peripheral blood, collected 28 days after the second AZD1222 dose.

The CDR3 protein is CATSRTTDTQYF. CDR3 coding DNA: TGTGCCACCTCTAGGACAACAGATACGCAGTATTTT. The V call is TRBV2, the J call TRBJ2-3; maybe TRBD1 (5 bases). This CDR3 is built from 12 residues. Germline assignment: CDR1 SNHLY and CDR2 FYNNEI. V was trimmed by 10 bases and J by 3 bases, leaving 11 bases between them.